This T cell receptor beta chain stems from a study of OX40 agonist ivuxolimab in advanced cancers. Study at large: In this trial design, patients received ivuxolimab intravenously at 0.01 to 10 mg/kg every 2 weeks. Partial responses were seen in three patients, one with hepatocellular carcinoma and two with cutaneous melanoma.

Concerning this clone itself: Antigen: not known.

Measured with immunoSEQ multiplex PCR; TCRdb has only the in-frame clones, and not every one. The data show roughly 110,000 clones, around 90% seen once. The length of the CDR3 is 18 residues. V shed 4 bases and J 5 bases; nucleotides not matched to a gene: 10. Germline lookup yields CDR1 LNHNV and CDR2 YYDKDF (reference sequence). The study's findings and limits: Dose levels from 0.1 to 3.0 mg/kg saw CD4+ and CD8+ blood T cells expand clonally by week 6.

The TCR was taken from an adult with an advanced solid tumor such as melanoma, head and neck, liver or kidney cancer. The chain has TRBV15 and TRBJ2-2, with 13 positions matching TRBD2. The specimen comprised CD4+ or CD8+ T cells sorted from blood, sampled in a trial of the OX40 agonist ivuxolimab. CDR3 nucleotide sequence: TGTGCCACCAGCAAAGGACTAGCGGGAGTTACTGAGACCGGGGAGCTGTTTTTT. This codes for CATSKGLAGVTETGELFF.